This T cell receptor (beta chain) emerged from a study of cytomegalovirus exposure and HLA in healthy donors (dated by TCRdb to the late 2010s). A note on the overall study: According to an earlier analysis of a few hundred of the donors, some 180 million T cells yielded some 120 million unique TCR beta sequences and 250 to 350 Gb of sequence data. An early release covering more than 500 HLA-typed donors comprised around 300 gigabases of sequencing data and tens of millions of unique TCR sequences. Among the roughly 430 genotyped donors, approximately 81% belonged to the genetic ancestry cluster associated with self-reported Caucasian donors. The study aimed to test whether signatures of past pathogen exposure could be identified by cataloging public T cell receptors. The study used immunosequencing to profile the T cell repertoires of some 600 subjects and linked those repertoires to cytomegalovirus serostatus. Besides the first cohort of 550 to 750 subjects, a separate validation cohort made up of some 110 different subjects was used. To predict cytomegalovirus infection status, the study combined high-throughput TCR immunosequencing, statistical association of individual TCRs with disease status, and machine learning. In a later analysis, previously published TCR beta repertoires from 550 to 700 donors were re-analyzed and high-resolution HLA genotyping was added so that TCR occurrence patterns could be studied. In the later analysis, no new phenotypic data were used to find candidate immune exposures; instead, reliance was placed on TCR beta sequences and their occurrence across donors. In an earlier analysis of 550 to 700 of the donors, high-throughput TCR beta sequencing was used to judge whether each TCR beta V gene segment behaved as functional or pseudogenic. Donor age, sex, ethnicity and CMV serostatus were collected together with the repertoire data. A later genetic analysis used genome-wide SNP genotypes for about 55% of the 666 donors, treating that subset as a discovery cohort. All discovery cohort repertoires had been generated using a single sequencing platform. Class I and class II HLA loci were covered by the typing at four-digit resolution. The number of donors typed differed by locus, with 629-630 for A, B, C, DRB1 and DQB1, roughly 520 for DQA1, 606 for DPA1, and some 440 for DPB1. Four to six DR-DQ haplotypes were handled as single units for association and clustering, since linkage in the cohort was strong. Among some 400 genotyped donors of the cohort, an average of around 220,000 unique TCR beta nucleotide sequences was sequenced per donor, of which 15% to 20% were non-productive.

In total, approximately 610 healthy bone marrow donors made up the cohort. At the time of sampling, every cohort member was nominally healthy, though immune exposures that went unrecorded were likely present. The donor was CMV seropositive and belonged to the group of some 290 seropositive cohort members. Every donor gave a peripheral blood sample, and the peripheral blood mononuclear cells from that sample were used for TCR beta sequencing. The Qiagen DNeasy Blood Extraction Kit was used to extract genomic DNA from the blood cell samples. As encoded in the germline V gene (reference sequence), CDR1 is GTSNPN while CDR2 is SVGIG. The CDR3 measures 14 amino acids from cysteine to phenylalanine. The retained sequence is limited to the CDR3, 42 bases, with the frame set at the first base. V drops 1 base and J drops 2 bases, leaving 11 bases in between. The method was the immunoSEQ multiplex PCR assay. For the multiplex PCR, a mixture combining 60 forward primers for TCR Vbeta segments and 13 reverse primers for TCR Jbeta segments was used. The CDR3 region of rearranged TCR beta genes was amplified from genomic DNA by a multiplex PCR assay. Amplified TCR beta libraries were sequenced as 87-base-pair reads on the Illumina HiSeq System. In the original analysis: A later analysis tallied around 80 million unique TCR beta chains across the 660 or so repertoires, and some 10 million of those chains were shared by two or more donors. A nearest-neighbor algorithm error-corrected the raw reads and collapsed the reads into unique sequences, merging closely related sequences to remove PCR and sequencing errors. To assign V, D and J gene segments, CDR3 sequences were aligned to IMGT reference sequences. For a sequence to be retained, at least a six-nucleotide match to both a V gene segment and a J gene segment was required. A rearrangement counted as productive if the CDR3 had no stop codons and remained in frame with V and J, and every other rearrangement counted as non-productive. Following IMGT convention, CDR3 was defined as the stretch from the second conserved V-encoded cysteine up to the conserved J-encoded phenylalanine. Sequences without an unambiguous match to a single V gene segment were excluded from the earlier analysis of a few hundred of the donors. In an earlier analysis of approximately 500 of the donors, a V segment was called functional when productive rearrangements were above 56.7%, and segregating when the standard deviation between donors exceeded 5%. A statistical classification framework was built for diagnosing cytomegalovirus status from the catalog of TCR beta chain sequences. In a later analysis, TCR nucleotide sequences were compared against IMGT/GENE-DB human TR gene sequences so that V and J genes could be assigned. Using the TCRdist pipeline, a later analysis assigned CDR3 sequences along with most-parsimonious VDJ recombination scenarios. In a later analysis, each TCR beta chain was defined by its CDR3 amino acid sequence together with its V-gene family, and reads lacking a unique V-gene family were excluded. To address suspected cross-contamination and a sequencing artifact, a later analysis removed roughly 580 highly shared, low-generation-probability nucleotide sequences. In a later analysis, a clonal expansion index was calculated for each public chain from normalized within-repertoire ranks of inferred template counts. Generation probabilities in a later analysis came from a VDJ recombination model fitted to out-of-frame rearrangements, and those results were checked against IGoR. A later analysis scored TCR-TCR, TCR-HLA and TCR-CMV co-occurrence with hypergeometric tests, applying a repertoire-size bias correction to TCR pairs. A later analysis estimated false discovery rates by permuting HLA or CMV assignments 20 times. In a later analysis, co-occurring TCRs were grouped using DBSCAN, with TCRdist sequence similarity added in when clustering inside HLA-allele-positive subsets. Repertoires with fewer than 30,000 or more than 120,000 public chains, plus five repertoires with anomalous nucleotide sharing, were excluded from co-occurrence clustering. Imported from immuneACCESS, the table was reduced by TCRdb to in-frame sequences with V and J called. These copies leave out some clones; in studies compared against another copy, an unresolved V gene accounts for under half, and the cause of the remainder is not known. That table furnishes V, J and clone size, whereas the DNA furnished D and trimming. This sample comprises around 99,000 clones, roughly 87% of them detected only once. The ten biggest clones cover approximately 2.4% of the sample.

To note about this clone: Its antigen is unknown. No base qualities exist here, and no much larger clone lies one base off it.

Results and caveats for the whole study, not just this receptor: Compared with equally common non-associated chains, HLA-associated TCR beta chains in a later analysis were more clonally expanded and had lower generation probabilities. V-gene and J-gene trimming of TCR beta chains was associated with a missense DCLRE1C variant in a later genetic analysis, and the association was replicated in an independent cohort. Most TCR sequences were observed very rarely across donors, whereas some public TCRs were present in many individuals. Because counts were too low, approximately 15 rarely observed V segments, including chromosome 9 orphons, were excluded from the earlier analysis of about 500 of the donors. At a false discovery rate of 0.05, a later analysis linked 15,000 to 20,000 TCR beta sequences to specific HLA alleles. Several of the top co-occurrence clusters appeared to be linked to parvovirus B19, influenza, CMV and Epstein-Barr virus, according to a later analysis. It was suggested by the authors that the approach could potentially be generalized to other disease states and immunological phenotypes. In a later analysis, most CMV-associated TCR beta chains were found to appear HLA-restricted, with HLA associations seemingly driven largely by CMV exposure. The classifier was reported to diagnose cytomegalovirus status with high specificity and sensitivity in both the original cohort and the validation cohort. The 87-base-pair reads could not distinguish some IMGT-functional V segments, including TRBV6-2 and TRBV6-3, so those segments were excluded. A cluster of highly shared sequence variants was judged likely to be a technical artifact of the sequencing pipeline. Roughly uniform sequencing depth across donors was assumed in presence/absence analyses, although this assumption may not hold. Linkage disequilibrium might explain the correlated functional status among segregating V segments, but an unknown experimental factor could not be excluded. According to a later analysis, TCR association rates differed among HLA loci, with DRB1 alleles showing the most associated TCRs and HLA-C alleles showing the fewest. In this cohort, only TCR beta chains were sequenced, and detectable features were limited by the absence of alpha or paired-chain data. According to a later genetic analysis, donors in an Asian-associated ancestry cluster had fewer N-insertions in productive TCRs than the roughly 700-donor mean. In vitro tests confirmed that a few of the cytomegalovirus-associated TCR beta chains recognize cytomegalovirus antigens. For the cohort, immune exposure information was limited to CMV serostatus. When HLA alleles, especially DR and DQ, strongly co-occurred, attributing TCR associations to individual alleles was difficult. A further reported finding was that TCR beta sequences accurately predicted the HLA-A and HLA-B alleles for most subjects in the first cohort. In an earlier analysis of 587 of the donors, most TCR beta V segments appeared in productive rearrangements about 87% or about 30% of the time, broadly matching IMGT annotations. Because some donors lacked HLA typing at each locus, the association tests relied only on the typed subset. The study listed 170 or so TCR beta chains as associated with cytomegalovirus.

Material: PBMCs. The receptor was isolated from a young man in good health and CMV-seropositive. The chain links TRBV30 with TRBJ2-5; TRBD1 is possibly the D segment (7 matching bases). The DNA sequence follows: TGTGCCTGGAGTGGACAGGGAGGACAAGAGACCCAGTACTTC. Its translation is CAWSGQGGQETQYF.